What follows are 25 T cell receptor beta chains derived from one specimen sequenced in a study of PD-1 blockade in classical Hodgkin lymphoma. Assay: immunoSEQ multiplex PCR; the TCRdb copy retains only in-frame clones and omits some. In the table there are approximately 100,000 clones, roughly 90% of which are singletons. Brentuximab vedotin exposure varied, and every patient relapsed after autologous stem cell transplantation. This material consisted of peripheral blood mononuclear cells (PBMCs), taken before the second cycle of nivolumab. These receptors came from a human donor with classical Hodgkin lymphoma.

The rearrangement uses TRBV29-1 and TRBJ1-4; possibly TRBD1 for D (6 bases). The germline CDR1 and CDR2 sequences are SQVTM and ANQGSEA. This CDR3 has 13 amino acids. V lost 6 bases to trimming and J lost 3 bases, with 11 bases between them. The DNA of the CDR3 is TGCAGCGTCTTACAGGGAGCTAATGAAAAACTGTTTTTT. It is translated as CSVLQGANEKLFF.

The rearrangement links TRBV7-9 to TRBJ2-7; 7 nucleotides match TRBD1. This CDR3 is built from 14 residues. Germline V gives CDR1 SEHNR, CDR2 FQNEAQ (reference sequence). V shed 5 bases and J 2 bases; nucleotides not matched to a gene: 6. CDR3 protein: CASSKRQGPYEQYF. CDR3 DNA: TGTGCCAGCAGCAAGAGACAGGGTCCCTACGAGCAGTACTTC.

The V gene is TRBV4-2, the J gene TRBJ2-7; the D is unclear. Germline CDR1 and CDR2: LGHNA and YNFKEQ. V lost 0 bases, J lost 3 bases, and 15 bases lay in between. The length of the CDR3 is 16 residues. In DNA form, the CDR3 reads TGTGCCAGCAGCCAAGATAGGGTGGGAAAAAACTACGAGCAGTACTTC. As protein: CASSQDRVGKNYEQYF.

This chain connects TRBV6-1 to TRBJ2-2; 7 nucleotides match TRBD2. Germline CDR1 reads MNHNS; CDR2 reads SASEGT. CDR3 length: 17 amino acids. The trim removed 4 bases at V and 3 bases at J, leaving 11 bases unmatched. The CDR3 DNA follows: TGTGCCAGCAGTGGGCCACGAGGCGGGGGATACACCGGGGAGCTGTTTTTT. The encoded protein is CASSGPRGGGYTGELFF.

The chain couples TRBV30 to TRBJ1-4; TRBD1 is a possible D gene (5 bases). V shed 3 bases and J shed 4 bases, with 9 bases lying between them. CDR3 length equals 13 residues. Germline-derived CDR1 and CDR2 are GTSNPN and SVGIG (reference sequence). The CDR3 region has the DNA TGTGCCTGGAGGGGCAGGGATAATGAAAAACTGTTTTTT. This encodes CAWRGRDNEKLFF.

The V gene is TRBV5-1, the J gene TRBJ1-5, with a possible D match to TRBD1 (5 bases). Per germline, CDR1 SGHRS and CDR2 YFSETQ. Trimming left V 0 bases short and J 3 bases short, with 7 bases between. CDR3 length: 14 amino acids. The CDR3, as DNA: TGCGCCAGCAGCTTGGCCGGGGCCAATCAGCCCCAGCATTTT. Translated, it gives CASSLAGANQPQHF.

The chain combines TRBV29-1 with TRBJ2-1; D gene uncertain. The CDR3 runs to 14 residues. Trimming removed 2 bases from V and 0 bases from J, with 8 bases in between. CDR1 and CDR2 (germline): SQVTM, ANQGSEA. This CDR3 reads CSVETAGSYNEQFF. CDR3 nucleotides: TGCAGCGTTGAAACGGCAGGCTCCTACAATGAGCAGTTCTTC.

The chain joins TRBV27 to TRBJ1-3; D perhaps matches TRBD1 (5 bases). The V gene lost 6 bases and the J gene lost 2 bases, with 14 bases spanning the gap. CDR1 is MNHEY and CDR2 is SMNVEV in the germline V gene (reference sequence). The CDR3 loop spans 15 amino acids. CDR3 bases: TGTGCCAGCAGCAGGGACCTACAAACTGGAAACACCATATATTTT. It yields the protein CASSRDLQTGNTIYF.

In DNA, the CDR3 is TGTGCCAGCAGCCCAGCGTTTGGCAACTCCTATAATTCACCCCTCCACTTT. Amino acids: CASSPAFGNSYNSPLHF. The V call is TRBV13, the J call TRBJ1-6, with D hard to call. Germline CDR1 reads PRHDT; CDR2 reads FYEKMQ (reference sequence). The length of the CDR3 is 17 residues. V lost 5 bases and J lost 0, with 14 bases in between. Combining the CDR3 with reference TRBV13 and TRBJ1-6 gives the whole variable domain AAGVIQSPRHLIKEKRETATLKCYPIPRHDTVYWYQQGPGQDPQFLISFYEKMQSDKGSIPDRFSAQQFSDYHSELNMSSLELGDSALYFCASSPAFGNSYNSPLHFGNGTRLTVT.

V usage is TRBV11-2 and J usage is TRBJ2-6, with D maybe TRBD2 (5 bases). Per germline, CDR1 SGHAT and CDR2 FQNNGV. The CDR3 is 16 residues long. V lost 5 bases, J lost 4 bases, and 15 bases lay in between. Here the CDR3 DNA reads TGTGCCAGCAGCGCGCCTGGAGGTATCGGGGCCAACGTCCTGACTTTC. This codes for CASSAPGGIGANVLTF.

The genes are TRBV11-2 and TRBJ2-5; TRBD2 agrees at 9 bases. The CDR3 sequence is 16 residues long. With 5 bases clipped from V and 6 bases from J, the junction kept 13 bases outside the gene matches. Germline-derived CDR1 and CDR2 are SGHAT and FQNNGV. CDR3 region: CASSQTGLANLKTQYF. DNA for the CDR3: TGTGCCAGCAGCCAGACCGGACTAGCGAATTTAAAGACCCAGTACTTC.

The rearrangement uses TRBV28 and TRBJ1-2; TRBD1 aligns across 7 bases. CDR3 length: 15 residues. The junction had 8 bases not matched to a gene; V was cut back by 3 bases and J by 4 bases. Germline V gene data show CDR1 as MDHEN and CDR2 as SYDVKM. The CDR3 sequence: CASSFLTGRTYGYTF. CDR3 DNA: TGTGCCAGCAGTTTCCTGACAGGGAGAACCTATGGCTACACCTTC.

V and J are TRBV5-4 and TRBJ2-5; D is ambiguous. The CDR3 has 13 amino acids. Trimming stripped 4 bases from V and 6 bases from J, with 13 bases between. The germline V gene has CDR1 SGHNT and CDR2 YYREEE (reference sequence). This chain's CDR3 is CASSPVMQKTQYF. The CDR3 bases are TGTGCCAGCAGCCCGGTCATGCAGAAGACCCAGTACTTC.

The rearrangement uses TRBV9 and TRBJ1-5, with D perhaps TRBD1 (5 bases). V dropped 0 bases and J dropped 2 bases, with 12 bases sitting between them. CDR3 size: 16 residues. Germline V gene lookup returns CDR1 SGDLS and CDR2 YYNGEE. The CDR3 sequence: CASSVAERGGNQPQHF. The CDR3 DNA follows: TGTGCCAGCAGCGTAGCGGAACGGGGGGGCAATCAGCCCCAGCATTTT.

The chain has TRBV5-1 and TRBJ1-1, with unresolved D. Germline-derived CDR1 and CDR2 are SGHRS and YFSETQ. The V end lost 0 bases, the J end lost 0 bases, and 6 bases lay between the germline ends. This CDR3 has 14 amino acids. The CDR3 protein is CASSLVPMNTEAFF. The CDR3 DNA is TGCGCCAGCAGCTTGGTACCGATGAACACTGAAGCTTTCTTT.

The V and J genes are TRBV27 and TRBJ1-6; perhaps TRBD1 as D (5 bases). The germline CDR1 and CDR2 sequences are MNHEY and SMNVEV (reference sequence). Trimming took 2 bases from V and 9 from J, leaving 26 bases between them. This CDR3 spans 19 amino acids. CDR3 DNA sequence: TGTGCCAGCAGTTTACAGGGATTCTTGTTTATTTCGCCCAGTTCACCCCTCCACTTT. Translating it yields CASSLQGFLFISPSSPLHF.

The chain combines TRBV7-2 with TRBJ1-1; no clear D gene. This CDR3 spans 13 amino acids. Between the trimmed V and J ends, which lost 1 base and 6 bases, there was a span of 9 bases. Germline values: CDR1 SGHTA, CDR2 FQGNSA. The CDR3, as DNA: TGTGCCAGCAGCTTAGTGACAAAAGCTGAAGCTTTCTTT. It codes for CASSLVTKAEAFF. The full variable domain, rest sourced from reference TRBV7-2 and TRBJ1-1, is GAGVSQSPSNKVTEKGKDVELRCDPISGHTALYWYRQSLGQGLEFLIYFQGNSAPDKSGLPSDRFSAERTGGSVSTLTIQRTQQEDSAVYLCASSLVTKAEAFFGQGTRLTVV.

V and J are TRBV5-1 and TRBJ2-1; TRBD2 matches 12 bases. Germline V CDR1 and CDR2: SGHRS, YFSETQ. The CDR3 extends over 17 amino acids. V was clipped by 0 bases and J by 5 bases; unmatched bases: 6. CDR3 protein: CASSLVALAGGDNEQFF. CDR3 in DNA: TGCGCCAGCAGCTTGGTAGCGCTAGCGGGGGGGGACAATGAGCAGTTCTTC. Full variable domain (rest looked up from reference TRBV5-1 and TRBJ2-1): KAGVTQTPRYLIKTRGQQVTLSCSPISGHRSVSWYQQTPGQGLQFLFEYFSETQRNKGNFPGRFSGRQFSNSRSEMNVSTLELGDSALYLCASSLVALAGGDNEQFFGPGTRLTVL.

The rearrangement uses TRBV29-1 and TRBJ1-2; D gene unclear. This CDR3 spans 13 amino acids. V shed 4 bases and J shed 8 bases, with 17 bases lying between them. Per the germline V gene, CDR1 is SQVTM and CDR2 is ANQGSEA. CDR3 residues: CSVVLGQAGGYTF. Here the CDR3 DNA reads TGCAGCGTTGTTCTAGGGCAAGCCGGGGGCTACACCTTC.

This clone was seen a handful of times. The V gene is TRBV11-2, the J gene TRBJ2-7, with D unresolved. V lost 3 bases to trimming and J lost 5 bases, with 5 bases between them. Germline CDR1 is SGHAT and CDR2 is FQNNGV. This CDR3 has 11 residues. The CDR3 here is CASSFLNEQYF. The CDR3, as DNA: TGTGCCAGCAGCTTCCTAAACGAGCAGTACTTC. Full variable domain (remainder filled in from reference TRBV11-2 and TRBJ2-7): EAGVAQSPRYKIIEKRQSVAFWCNPISGHATLYWYQQILGQGPKLLIQFQNNGVVDDSQLPKDRFSAERLKGVDSTLKIQPAKLEDSAVYLCASSFLNEQYFGPGTRLTVT.

This sequence joins TRBV10-3 and TRBJ1-5; D not resolved. CDR1 and CDR2 from the germline V gene are ENHRY and SYGVKD. The V end was cut by 6 bases, the J end by 3 bases, with 12 bases between. This CDR3 contains 14 residues. CDR3 sequence reads: CAISVDQINQPQHF. CDR3 nucleotides: TGTGCCATCAGCGTGGATCAGATCAATCAGCCCCAGCATTTT.

CDR3 nucleotides: TGTGCCAGCAGTTCGGGGGTTGGCTACACCTTC. Amino acid sequence: CASSSGVGYTF. J is TRBJ1-2 and V is TRBV6-6, with D perhaps matching TRBD1 (5 bases). The CDR3 length is 11 residues. The V end was cut by 4 bases, the J end by 7 bases, with 7 bases between. Germline V gives CDR1 MNHNY, CDR2 SVGAGI (reference sequence).

This clone was recorded a few times. The chain carries TRBV4-1 and TRBJ2-5, with 7 bases matching TRBD1. Germline V gene sequence: CDR1 MGHRA, CDR2 YSYEKL. This CDR3 comprises 17 residues. Unmatched junction bases numbered 10, after V lost 0 bases and J lost 3 bases. The CDR3: CASSQDSSSQGKETQYF. CDR3 in DNA: TGCGCCAGCAGCCAAGACTCGTCTTCACAGGGGAAAGAGACCCAGTACTTC.

The chain couples TRBV9 to TRBJ2-3; 8 nucleotides line up with TRBD2. The CDR3 totals 18 residues. V was clipped by 1 base and J by 0 bases; unmatched bases: 10. CDR1 is SGDLS, CDR2 YYNGEE, per germline. CDR3 amino acids: CASSVRSGGVSSTDTQYF. CDR3 coding DNA: TGTGCCAGCAGCGTACGGAGCGGGGGCGTCTCTAGCACAGATACGCAGTATTTT.

This clone was detected only once. The chain combines TRBV7-9 with TRBJ2-7; the D is unclear. Germline lookup yields CDR1 SEHNR and CDR2 FQNEAQ (reference sequence). The ends were cut back, 4 bases at V and 6 bases at J, with 10 bases in the middle. The CDR3 loop spans 12 amino acids. The CDR3 coding sequence is TGTGCCAGCAGCTCAACGTCGGGCGAGCAGTACTTC. This encodes CASSSTSGEQYF.